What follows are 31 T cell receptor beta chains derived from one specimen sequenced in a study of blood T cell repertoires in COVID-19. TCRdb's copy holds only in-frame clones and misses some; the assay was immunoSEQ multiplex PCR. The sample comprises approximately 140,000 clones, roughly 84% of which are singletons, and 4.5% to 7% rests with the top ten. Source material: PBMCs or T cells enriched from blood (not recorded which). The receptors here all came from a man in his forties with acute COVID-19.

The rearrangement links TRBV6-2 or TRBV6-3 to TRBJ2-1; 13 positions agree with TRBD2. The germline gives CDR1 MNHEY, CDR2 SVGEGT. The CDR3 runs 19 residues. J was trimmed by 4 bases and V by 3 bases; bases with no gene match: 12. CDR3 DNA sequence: TGTGCCAGCAGTTATCCGACTAGCGGGAGGCGAATGGGATACAATGAGCAGTTCTTC. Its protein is CASSYPTSGRRMGYNEQFF.

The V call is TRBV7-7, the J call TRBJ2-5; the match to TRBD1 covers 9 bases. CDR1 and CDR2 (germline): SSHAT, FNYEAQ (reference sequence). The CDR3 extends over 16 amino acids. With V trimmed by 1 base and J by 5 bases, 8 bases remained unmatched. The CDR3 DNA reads TGTGCCAGCAGCTTAGGGTTGACAGGGGGTATGGAGACCCAGTACTTC. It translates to CASSLGLTGGMETQYF.

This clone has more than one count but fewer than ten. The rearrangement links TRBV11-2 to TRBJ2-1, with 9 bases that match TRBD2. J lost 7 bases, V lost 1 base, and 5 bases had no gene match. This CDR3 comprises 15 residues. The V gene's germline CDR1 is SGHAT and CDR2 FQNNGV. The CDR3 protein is CASSLVAGVFNEQFF. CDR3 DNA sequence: TGTGCCAGCAGCTTAGTAGCGGGGGTTTTTAATGAGCAGTTCTTC.

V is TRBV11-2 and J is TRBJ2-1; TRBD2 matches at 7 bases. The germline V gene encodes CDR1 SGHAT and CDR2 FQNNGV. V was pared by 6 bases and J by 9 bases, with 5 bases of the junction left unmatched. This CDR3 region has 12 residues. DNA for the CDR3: TGTGCCAGCAGGCGTTGGGGGGGTGAGCAGTTCTTC. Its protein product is CASRRWGGEQFF.

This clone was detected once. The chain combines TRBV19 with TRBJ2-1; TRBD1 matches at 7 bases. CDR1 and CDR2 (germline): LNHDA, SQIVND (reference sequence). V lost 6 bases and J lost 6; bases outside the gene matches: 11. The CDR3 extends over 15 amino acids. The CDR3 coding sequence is TGTGCCAGTAGACCCACCGGGACAGTCGCCAATGAGCAGTTCTTC. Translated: CASRPTGTVANEQFF.

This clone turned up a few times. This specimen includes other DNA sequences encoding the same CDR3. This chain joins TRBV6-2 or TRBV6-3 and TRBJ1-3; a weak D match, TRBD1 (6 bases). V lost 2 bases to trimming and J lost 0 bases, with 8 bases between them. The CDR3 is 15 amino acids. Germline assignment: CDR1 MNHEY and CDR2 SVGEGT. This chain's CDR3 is CASSYGQTSGNTIYF. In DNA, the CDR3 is TGTGCCAGCAGTTACGGACAGACCTCTGGAAACACCATATATTTT.

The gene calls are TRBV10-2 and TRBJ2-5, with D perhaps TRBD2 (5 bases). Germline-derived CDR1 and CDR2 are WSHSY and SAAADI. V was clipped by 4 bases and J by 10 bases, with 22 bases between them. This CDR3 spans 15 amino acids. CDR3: CASSGREISGEGQYF. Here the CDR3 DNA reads TGCGCCAGCAGTGGAAGGGAGATATCAGGAGAGGGCCAGTACTTC.

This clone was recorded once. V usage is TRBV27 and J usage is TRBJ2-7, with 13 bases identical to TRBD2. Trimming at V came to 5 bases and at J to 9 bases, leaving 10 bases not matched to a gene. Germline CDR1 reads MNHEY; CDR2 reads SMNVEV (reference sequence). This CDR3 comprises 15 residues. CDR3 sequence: CASSLDGTSGIGQYF. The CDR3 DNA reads TGTGCCAGCAGTCTGGACGGGACTAGCGGGATAGGGCAGTACTTC.

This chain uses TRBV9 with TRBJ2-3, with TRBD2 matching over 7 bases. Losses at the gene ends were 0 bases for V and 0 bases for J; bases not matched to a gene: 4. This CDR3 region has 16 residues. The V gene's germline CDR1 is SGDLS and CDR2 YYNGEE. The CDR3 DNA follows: TGTGCCAGCAGCGTAGGGAGCGGGGTAAGCACAGATACGCAGTATTTT. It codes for CASSVGSGVSTDTQYF.

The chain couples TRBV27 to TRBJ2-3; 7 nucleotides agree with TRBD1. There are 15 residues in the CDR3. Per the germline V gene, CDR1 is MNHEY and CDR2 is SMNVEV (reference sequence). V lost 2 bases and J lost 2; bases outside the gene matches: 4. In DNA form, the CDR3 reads TGTGCCAGCAGTTTAAGGGGGCCCCACACAGATACGCAGTATTTT. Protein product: CASSLRGPHTDTQYF.

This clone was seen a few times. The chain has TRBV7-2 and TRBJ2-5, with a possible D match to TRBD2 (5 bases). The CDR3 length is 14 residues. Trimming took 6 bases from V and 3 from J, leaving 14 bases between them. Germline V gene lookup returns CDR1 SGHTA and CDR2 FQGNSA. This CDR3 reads CASSSGTSKETQYF. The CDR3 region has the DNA TGTGCCAGCAGTTCGGGAACTTCGAAAGAGACCCAGTACTTC.

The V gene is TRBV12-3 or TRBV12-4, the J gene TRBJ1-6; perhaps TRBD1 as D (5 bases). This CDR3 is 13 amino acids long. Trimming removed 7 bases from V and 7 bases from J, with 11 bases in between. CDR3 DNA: TGTGCCAGCACTAAGACAGACAATTCACCCCTCCACTTT. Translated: CASTKTDNSPLHF.

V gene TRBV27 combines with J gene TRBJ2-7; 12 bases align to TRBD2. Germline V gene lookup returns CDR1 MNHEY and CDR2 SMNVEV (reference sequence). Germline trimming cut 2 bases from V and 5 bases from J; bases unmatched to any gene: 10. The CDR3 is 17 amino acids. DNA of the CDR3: TGTGCCAGCAGTTTAGGACTAGCGGGGACCCCTGGCCACGAGCAGTACTTC. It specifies CASSLGLAGTPGHEQYF.

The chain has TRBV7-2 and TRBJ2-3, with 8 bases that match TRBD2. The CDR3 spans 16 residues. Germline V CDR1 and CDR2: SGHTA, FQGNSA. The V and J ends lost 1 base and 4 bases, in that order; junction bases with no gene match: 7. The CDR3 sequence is CASSLGLGLAADTQYF. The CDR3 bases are TGTGCCAGCAGCTTAGGGCTCGGACTAGCAGCAGATACGCAGTATTTT.

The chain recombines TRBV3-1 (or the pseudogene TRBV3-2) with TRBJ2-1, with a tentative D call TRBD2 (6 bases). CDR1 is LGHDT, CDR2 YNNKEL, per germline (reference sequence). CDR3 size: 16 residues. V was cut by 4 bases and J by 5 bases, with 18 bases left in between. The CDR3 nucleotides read TGTGCCAGCAGCCCCCATGAGGTAGCGGAGGACAATGAGCAGTTCTTC. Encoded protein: CASSPHEVAEDNEQFF.

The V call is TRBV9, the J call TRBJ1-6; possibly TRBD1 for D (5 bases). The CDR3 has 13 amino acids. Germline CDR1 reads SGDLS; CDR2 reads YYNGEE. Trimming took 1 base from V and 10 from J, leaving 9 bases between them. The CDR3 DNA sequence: TGTGCCAGCAGCGTACGACCAGGGTCACCCCTCCACTTT. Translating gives CASSVRPGSPLHF.

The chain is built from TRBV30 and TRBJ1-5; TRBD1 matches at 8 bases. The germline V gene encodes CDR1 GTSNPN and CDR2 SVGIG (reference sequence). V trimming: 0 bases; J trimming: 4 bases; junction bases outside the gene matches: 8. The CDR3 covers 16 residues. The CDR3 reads CAWSVRSGTGNQPQHF. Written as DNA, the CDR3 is TGTGCCTGGAGTGTACGCAGTGGGACAGGAAATCAGCCCCAGCATTTT.

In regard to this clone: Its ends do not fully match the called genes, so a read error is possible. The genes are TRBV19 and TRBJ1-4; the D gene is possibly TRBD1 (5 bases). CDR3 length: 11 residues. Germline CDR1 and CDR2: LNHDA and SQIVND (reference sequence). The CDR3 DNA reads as TGTGCCAGTAGCGACAGTGGTGGAAAGATTTTT. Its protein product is CASSDSGGKIF.

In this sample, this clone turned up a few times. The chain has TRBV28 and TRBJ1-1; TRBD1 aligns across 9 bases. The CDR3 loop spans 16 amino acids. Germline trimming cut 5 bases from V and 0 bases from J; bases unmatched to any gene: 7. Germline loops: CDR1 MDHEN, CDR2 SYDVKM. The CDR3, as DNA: TGTGCCAGCAGTCCTCCCGGACAGGGGATGAACACTGAAGCTTTCTTT. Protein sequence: CASSPPGQGMNTEAFF. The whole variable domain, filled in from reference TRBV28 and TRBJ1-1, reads DVKVTQSSRYLVKRTGEKVFLECVQDMDHENMFWYRQDPGLGLRLIYFSYDVKMKEKGDIPEGYSVSREKKERFSLILESASTNQTSMYLCASSPPGQGMNTEAFFGQGTRLTVV.

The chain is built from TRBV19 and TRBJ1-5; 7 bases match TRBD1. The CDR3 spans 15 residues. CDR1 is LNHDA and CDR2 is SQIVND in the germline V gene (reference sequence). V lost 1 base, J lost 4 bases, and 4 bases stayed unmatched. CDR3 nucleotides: TGTGCCAGTAGTATAGGGGACAGCCGAAATCAGCCCCAGCATTTT. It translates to CASSIGDSRNQPQHF. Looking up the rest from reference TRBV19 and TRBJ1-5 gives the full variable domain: DGGITQSPKYLFRKEGQNVTLSCEQNLNHDAMYWYRQDPGQGLRLIYYSQIVNDFQKGDIAEGYSVSREKKESFPLTVTSAQKNPTAFYLCASSIGDSRNQPQHFGDGTRLSIL.

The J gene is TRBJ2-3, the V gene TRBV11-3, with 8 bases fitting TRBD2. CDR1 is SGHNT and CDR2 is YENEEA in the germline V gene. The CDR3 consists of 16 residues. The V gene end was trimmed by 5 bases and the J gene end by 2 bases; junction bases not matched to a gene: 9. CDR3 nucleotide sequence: TGTGCCAGCAGCCCTACTAGCGGAACCAACACAGATACGCAGTATTTT. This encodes CASSPTSGTNTDTQYF.

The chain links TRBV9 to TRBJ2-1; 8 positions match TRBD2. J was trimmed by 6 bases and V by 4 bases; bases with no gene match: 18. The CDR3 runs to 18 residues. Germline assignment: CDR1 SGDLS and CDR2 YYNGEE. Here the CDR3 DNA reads TGTGCCAGCAGCTTGGGAGGAGGAGCGGGAGTTGTGGGCAATGAGCAGTTCTTC. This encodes CASSLGGGAGVVGNEQFF.

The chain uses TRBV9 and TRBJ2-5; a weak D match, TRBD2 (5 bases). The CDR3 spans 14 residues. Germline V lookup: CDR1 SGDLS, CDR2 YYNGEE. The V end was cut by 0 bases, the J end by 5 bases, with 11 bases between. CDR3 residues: CASSVGARGETQYF. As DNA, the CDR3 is TGTGCCAGCAGCGTAGGAGCGAGAGGGGAGACCCAGTACTTC.

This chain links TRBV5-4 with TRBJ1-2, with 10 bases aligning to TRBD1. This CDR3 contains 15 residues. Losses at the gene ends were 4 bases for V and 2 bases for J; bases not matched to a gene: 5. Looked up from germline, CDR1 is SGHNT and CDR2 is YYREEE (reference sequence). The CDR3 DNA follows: TGTGCCAGCAGCCGTGACAGGGGGCGCAACTATGGCTACACCTTC. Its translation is CASSRDRGRNYGYTF.

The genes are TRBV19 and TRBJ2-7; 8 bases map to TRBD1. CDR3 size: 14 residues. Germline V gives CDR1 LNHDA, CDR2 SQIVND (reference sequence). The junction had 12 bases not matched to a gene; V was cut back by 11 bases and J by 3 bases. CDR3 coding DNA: TGTGCCGTATGTAGGGACAGGAAGGACTACGAGCAGTACTTC. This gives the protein CAVCRDRKDYEQYF.

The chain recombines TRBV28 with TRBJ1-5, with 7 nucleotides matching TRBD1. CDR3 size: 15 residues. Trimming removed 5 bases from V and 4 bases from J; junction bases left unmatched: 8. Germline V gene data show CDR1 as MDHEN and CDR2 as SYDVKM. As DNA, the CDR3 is TGTGCCAGCAGTAAACAGGGGTTGGTGAATCAGCCCCAGCATTTT. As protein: CASSKQGLVNQPQHF. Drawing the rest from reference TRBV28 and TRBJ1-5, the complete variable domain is DVKVTQSSRYLVKRTGEKVFLECVQDMDHENMFWYRQDPGLGLRLIYFSYDVKMKEKGDIPEGYSVSREKKERFSLILESASTNQTSMYLCASSKQGLVNQPQHFGDGTRLSIL.

In DNA form, the CDR3 reads TGTGCCAGTAGTTCCGGACTAGCGGGAGACATTCAGTACTTC. Amino acids: CASSSGLAGDIQYF. V usage is TRBV19 and J usage is TRBJ2-4; 13 nucleotides agree with TRBD2. The V gene's germline CDR1 is LNHDA and CDR2 SQIVND (reference sequence). CDR3 length: 14 amino acids. Unmatched junction bases numbered 3, after V lost 5 bases and J lost 8 bases.

The CDR3 DNA is TGTGCCAGCAGCTTAGGGCCGACAGGGGGCTCTGGAAACACCATATATTTT. Translated: CASSLGPTGGSGNTIYF. The genes are TRBV7-2 and TRBJ1-3; 9 nucleotides line up with TRBD1. The germline V gene has CDR1 SGHTA and CDR2 FQGNSA. V lost 1 base to trimming and J lost 0 bases; unmatched junction nucleotides: 4. CDR3 length equals 17 residues.

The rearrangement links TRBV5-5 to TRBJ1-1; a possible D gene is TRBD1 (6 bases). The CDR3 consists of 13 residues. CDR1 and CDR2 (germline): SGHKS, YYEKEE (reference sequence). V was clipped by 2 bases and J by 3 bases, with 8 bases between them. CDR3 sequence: CASSLQGDTEAFF. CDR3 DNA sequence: TGTGCCAGCAGCTTACAGGGAGACACTGAAGCTTTCTTT.

CDR3 region: CASSPGPEEEKLFF. CDR3 in DNA: TGTGCCAGCAGCCCGGGCCCGGAGGAAGAAAAACTGTTTTTT. The V gene is TRBV14, the J gene TRBJ1-4; D unclear. The CDR3 is 14 residues long. V shed 4 bases and J shed 8 bases, with 14 bases lying between them. Germline V gives CDR1 SGHDN, CDR2 FVKESK.

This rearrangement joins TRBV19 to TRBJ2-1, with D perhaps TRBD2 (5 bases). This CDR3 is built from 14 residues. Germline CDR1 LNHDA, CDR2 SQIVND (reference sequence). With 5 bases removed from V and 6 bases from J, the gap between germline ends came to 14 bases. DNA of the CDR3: TGTGCCAGTAGTCTGGTAGGAGGAATCAATGAGCAGTTCTTC. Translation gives CASSLVGGINEQFF.